What follows is one T cell receptor (beta chain) and its context. Its target is not known. A much larger clone differs by one base, so this may be a read error. This entry is derived from a study of CD8+CD57+ T cells in acquired aplastic anemia. At the level of the study: The sorted CD4+ and CD8+ cells yielded an average roughly 3 ug of DNA.

It was patients with CD8+CD57+ cell expansion by flow cytometry who were chosen for sequencing. Severe acquired aplastic anemia was diagnosed in all patients. The germline V gene encodes CDR1 MRHNA and CDR2 SNTAGT. The CDR3 totals 12 residues. General observations from the study: Comparison of patients with controls identified some 29 shared CD8+ CDR3 sequences.

The TCR beta profiling, which covered VDJ combination and CDR3 sequence, was carried out using genomic DNA as the template. MiXCR, run by TCRdb on the reads, gives a single entry per CDR3 protein. The sample contains about 240,000 distinct CDR3 sequences, roughly half of which appear only once. This TCR was recovered from a human donor with aplastic anemia. Sequencing input: sorted CD4+, CD8+, or CD8+CD57+ T cells (not recorded which) from PBMCs. The chain couples TRBV6-4 to TRBJ2-7, with D perhaps matching TRBD2 (6 bases). The CDR3 sequence is CAGSPSDYEQYF. CDR3 sequence (DNA): TGTGCCGGCAGTCCTAGCGATTACGAGCAGTACTTC.